Below are 28 T cell receptor beta chains sequenced from a single sample in a study of blood T cell repertoires in COVID-19. TCRdb's copy holds only in-frame clones and misses some; the assay was immunoSEQ multiplex PCR. The repertoire has approximately 390,000 clones, around nine tenths of them found once; the top ten carry roughly 9.4%. Sequenced sample: PBMCs or T cells enriched from blood (not recorded which). These receptors all stem from a woman in her 50s who had recovered from COVID-19.

This chain connects TRBV18 to TRBJ1-4; possibly TRBD1 for D (6 bases). The V end lost 1 base, the J end lost 2 bases, and 17 bases lay between the germline ends. Germline V CDR1 and CDR2: KGHSH, LQKENI. The CDR3 spans 18 residues. In DNA, the CDR3 is TGTGCCAGCTCACCACAGAGCATACAGGGAAACACTAATGAAAAACTGTTTTTT. This gives the protein CASSPQSIQGNTNEKLFF.

This rearrangement joins TRBV13 to TRBJ2-7, with D perhaps TRBD2 (7 bases). The germline gives CDR1 PRHDT, CDR2 FYEKMQ (reference sequence). Trimming shortened V by 0 bases and J by 6 bases, and 15 bases separated the two germline ends. There are 15 residues in the CDR3. The CDR3 nucleotides are TGTGCCAGCAGCTTAGGTAGTTGGGGGGGGGCCGAGCAGTACTTC. This codes for CASSLGSWGGAEQYF. The variable domain in full, with the rest retrieved from reference TRBV13 and TRBJ2-7, is AAGVIQSPRHLIKEKRETATLKCYPIPRHDTVYWYQQGPGQDPQFLISFYEKMQSDKGSIPDRFSAQQFSDYHSELNMSSLELGDSALYFCASSLGSWGGAEQYFGPGTRLTVT.

Turning to this clone: Distinct nucleotide sequences in the sample also encode this CDR3. The chain carries TRBV18 and TRBJ1-2, with 8 bases fitting TRBD1. Germline V gene sequence: CDR1 KGHSH, CDR2 LQKENI. J was trimmed by 2 bases and V by 2 bases; bases with no gene match: 4. The CDR3 has 15 residues. The CDR3 nucleotides are TGTGCCAGCTCACCAACCGGGACAGGAAACTATGGCTACACCTTC. This sequence encodes CASSPTGTGNYGYTF. The variable domain in full, completed from reference TRBV18 and TRBJ1-2, reads NAGVMQNPRHLVRRRGQEARLRCSPMKGHSHVYWYRQLPEEGLKFMVYLQKENIIDESGMPKERFSAEFPKEGPSILRIQQVVRGDSAAYFCASSPTGTGNYGYTFGSGTRLTVV.

The CDR3 DNA is TGTGCCAGCAACCGGGACAGGGTGTACGAGCAGTACTTC. It specifies CASNRDRVYEQYF. This sequence joins TRBV2 and TRBJ2-7; TRBD1 aligns across 9 bases. The germline V gene has CDR1 SNHLY and CDR2 FYNNEI. Losses at the gene ends were 7 bases for V and 4 bases for J; bases not matched to a gene: 5. The CDR3 is made up of 13 amino acids. The complete variable domain, with remaining parts taken from reference TRBV2 and TRBJ2-7, reads EPEVTQTPSHQVTQMGQEVILRCVPISNHLYFYWYRQILGQKVEFLVSFYNNEISEKSEIFDDQFSVERPDGSNFTLKIRSTKLEDSAMYFCASNRDRVYEQYFGPGTRLTVT.

This chain connects TRBV28 to TRBJ1-2; TRBD1 might be the D (6 bases). V lost 3 bases to trimming and J lost 5 bases, with 19 bases between them. The CDR3 has 16 residues. Per the germline V gene, CDR1 is MDHEN and CDR2 is SYDVKM. The CDR3 region is CASSLRPRLQGYGYTF. In DNA, the CDR3 is TGTGCCAGCAGTTTGCGCCCCAGGCTCCAGGGGTATGGCTACACCTTC.

The gene calls are TRBV9 and TRBJ1-1; D is possibly TRBD1 (5 bases). The CDR3 spans 12 residues. Deletions cut 3 bases from V and 3 bases from J, with 6 bases between. CDR1 is SGDLS, CDR2 YYNGEE, per germline. The CDR3 region has the DNA TGTGCCAGCAGCGAGGGGTACACTGAAGCTTTCTTT. It yields the protein CASSEGYTEAFF.

The chain is built from TRBV30 and TRBJ1-2; D is perhaps TRBD1 (6 bases). The CDR3 consists of 12 residues. Germline CDR1 reads GTSNPN; CDR2 reads SVGIG (reference sequence). With 3 bases removed from V and 5 bases from J, the gap between germline ends came to 10 bases. The CDR3 sequence: CAWSPRGYGYTF. CDR3 coding DNA: TGTGCCTGGAGCCCTAGGGGGTATGGCTACACCTTC.

The gene calls are TRBV30 and TRBJ1-2, with no clear D. The CDR3 is made up of 13 amino acids. Germline CDR1 is GTSNPN and CDR2 is SVGIG (reference sequence). V lost 4 bases and J lost 4, with 13 bases in between. Here the CDR3 DNA reads TGTGCCTGGACTCGGGAGGATGTCTATGGCTACACCTTC. Protein sequence: CAWTREDVYGYTF.

As regards this clone: The same CDR3 arises from other DNA sequences in this sample as well. The chain uses TRBV3-1 (or the pseudogene TRBV3-2) and TRBJ1-2; D might be TRBD1 (5 bases). Per germline, CDR1 LGHDT and CDR2 YNNKEL (reference sequence). The ends were cut back, 0 bases at V and 5 bases at J, with 7 bases in the middle. The CDR3 runs 13 residues. CDR3 in amino acids: CASSQEGGYGYTF. The CDR3 DNA reads as TGTGCCAGCAGCCAAGAGGGGGGGTATGGCTACACCTTC.

The chain joins TRBV19 to TRBJ1-2, with 7 bases lining up with TRBD1. The ends lost 3 bases at V and 8 bases at J; junction bases unmatched: 9. The germline V gene encodes CDR1 LNHDA and CDR2 SQIVND (reference sequence). The CDR3 loop spans 14 amino acids. CDR3 nucleotides: TGTGCCAGTAGTATCAATTCTCCAGGGGGAGGCTACACCTTC. Amino acid sequence: CASSINSPGGGYTF. The variable domain in full, with the rest retrieved from reference TRBV19 and TRBJ1-2, is DGGITQSPKYLFRKEGQNVTLSCEQNLNHDAMYWYRQDPGQGLRLIYYSQIVNDFQKGDIAEGYSVSREKKESFPLTVTSAQKNPTAFYLCASSINSPGGGYTFGSGTRLTVV.

The chain carries TRBV19 and TRBJ2-7; 9 nucleotides line up with TRBD1. CDR1 and CDR2 (germline): LNHDA, SQIVND (reference sequence). The CDR3 is 14 residues long. V trimming: 5 bases; J trimming: 1 base; junction bases outside the gene matches: 3. In nucleotides, the CDR3 is TGTGCCAGTAGTGTCGGGACAGGGTCCTACGAGCAGTACTTC. This codes for CASSVGTGSYEQYF.

The J gene is TRBJ2-7, the V gene TRBV30, with D possibly TRBD1 on 5 matching bases. This CDR3 has 12 amino acids. Germline lookup yields CDR1 GTSNPN and CDR2 SVGIG (reference sequence). Deletions cut 3 bases from V and 6 bases from J, with 12 bases between. CDR3 DNA: TGTGCCTGGAGACAGGCTATGGGCGAGCAGTACTTC. This encodes CAWRQAMGEQYF.

V and J are TRBV5-5 and TRBJ1-1; TRBD1 agrees at 8 bases. With V trimmed by 4 bases and J by 4 bases, 6 bases remained unmatched. CDR1 SGHKS and CDR2 YYEKEE come from the germline V gene (reference sequence). This CDR3 is 14 amino acids long. The CDR3 sequence is CASSLQGAATEAFF. The CDR3 region has the DNA TGTGCCAGCAGCCTTCAGGGGGCGGCCACTGAAGCTTTCTTT.

This chain connects TRBV12-3 or TRBV12-4 to TRBJ1-1; TRBD1 is a possible D gene (5 bases). CDR3 length: 12 amino acids. V lost 5 bases, J lost 3 bases, and 7 bases lay in between. CDR3 nucleotides: TGTGCCAGCAGTGCCAGGGACACTGAAGCTTTCTTT. The encoded protein is CASSARDTEAFF.

This chain connects TRBV7-9 to TRBJ1-4; D gene unclear. The V gene lost 3 bases and the J gene lost 3 bases, with 14 bases spanning the gap. The germline V gene encodes CDR1 SEHNR and CDR2 FQNEAQ (reference sequence). This CDR3 has 16 residues. CDR3 region: CASSFLSPRSNEKLFF. CDR3 nucleotide sequence: TGTGCCAGCAGCTTTTTGAGTCCCAGGTCTAATGAAAAACTGTTTTTT.

The chain recombines TRBV21-1 with TRBJ2-5; the table's D call, TRBD2, has no DNA check behind it. TRBV21-1 counts as a pseudogene. The CDR3 spans 15 residues. The chain's CDR3 is CASSKERGIQETQYF. CDR3 sequence (DNA): TGTGCCAGCAGCAAAGAGCGGGGGATCCAAGAGACCCAGTACTTC.

CDR3 sequence: CAWSVEANDGYTF. The CDR3 DNA sequence: TGTGCCTGGAGTGTAGAGGCAAATGATGGCTACACCTTC. This chain links TRBV30 with TRBJ1-2, with D unresolved. This CDR3 spans 13 amino acids. V lost 0 bases, J lost 6 bases, and 11 bases lay in between. The germline V gene encodes CDR1 GTSNPN and CDR2 SVGIG (reference sequence).

With regard to this clone: This same CDR3 is encoded by further DNA sequences in the sample. The rearrangement links TRBV5-1 to TRBJ1-1, with D possibly matching TRBD1 (5 bases). This CDR3 region has 11 residues. Trimming cost V 4 bases and J 7 bases, with 8 bases left between them. Germline CDR1 is SGHRS and CDR2 is YFSETQ. The CDR3 is CASSLDSEAFF. DNA of the CDR3: TGCGCCAGCAGCCTCGACAGTGAAGCTTTCTTT.

This clone was picked up one time. The rearrangement joins TRBV4-1 to TRBJ1-3; D is possibly TRBD1 (6 bases). The CDR3 extends over 17 amino acids. Germline CDR1 MGHRA, CDR2 YSYEKL. Trimming removed 0 bases from V and 3 bases from J, with 15 bases in between. The CDR3 DNA is TGCGCCAGCAGCCAAGAACAGGGAGACCCCTTTGGAAACACCATATATTTT. Encoded protein: CASSQEQGDPFGNTIYF.

The chain couples TRBV2 to TRBJ1-3; D may be TRBD1 (5 bases). The germline V and J ends were trimmed by 5 bases and 0 bases, with 14 bases remaining between them. The CDR3 contains 16 residues. Germline V gene lookup returns CDR1 SNHLY and CDR2 FYNNEI. The CDR3 sequence is CASSPTTGTSGNTIYF. The CDR3 DNA reads as TGTGCCAGCAGTCCTACAACAGGAACCTCTGGAAACACCATATATTTT.

This clone was detected only a few times. Other nucleotide sequences from this sample produce the same CDR3. The CDR3 loop reads CASSEGQGYGYTF. The CDR3 DNA follows: TGTGCCAGCAGTGAAGGACAGGGCTATGGCTACACCTTC. The chain uses TRBV28 and TRBJ1-2; 8 bases align to TRBD1. V lost 5 bases to trimming and J lost 4 bases; unmatched junction nucleotides: 3. CDR3 length: 13 amino acids. CDR1 MDHEN and CDR2 SYDVKM come from the germline V gene.

The chain uses TRBV7-6 and TRBJ1-4; 10 positions agree with TRBD1. Looked up from germline, CDR1 is SGHVS and CDR2 is FNYEAQ. V gave up 6 bases and J gave up 8 bases; unmatched junction bases: 6. The CDR3 loop spans 14 amino acids. CDR3 coding DNA: TGTGCCAGCAGAGCCGGGACAGGGGTGGAAAAACTGTTTTTT. Protein product: CASRAGTGVEKLFF.

The rearrangement uses TRBV7-2 and TRBJ2-1; possible D gene TRBD2, 5 bases. The V end lost 1 base, the J end lost 9 bases, and 13 bases lay between the germline ends. The CDR3 runs to 14 residues. Germline-derived CDR1 and CDR2 are SGHTA and FQGNSA. CDR3 nucleotide sequence: TGTGCCAGCAGCTTAGTCTACCGGGAAGGTGAGCAGTTCTTC. Its protein product is CASSLVYREGEQFF. The full variable domain, rest sourced from reference TRBV7-2 and TRBJ2-1, is GAGVSQSPSNKVTEKGKDVELRCDPISGHTALYWYRQSLGQGLEFLIYFQGNSAPDKSGLPSDRFSAERTGGSVSTLTIQRTQQEDSAVYLCASSLVYREGEQFFGPGTRLTVL.

V is TRBV27 and J is TRBJ1-2; D uncertain. Per the germline V gene, CDR1 is MNHEY and CDR2 is SMNVEV (reference sequence). Trimming cost V 10 bases and J 8 bases, with 17 bases left between them. The CDR3 sequence is 12 residues long. The CDR3 loop is CAISPRQSGYTF. The CDR3 DNA reads as TGTGCCATTTCACCGCGGCAATCGGGCTACACCTTC.

The CDR3, as DNA: TGCGCCAGCAGCCTACAACAGGGTCCTGATGGCTACACCTTC. This sequence encodes CASSLQQGPDGYTF. The chain uses TRBV4-1 and TRBJ1-2, with D maybe TRBD1 (6 bases). This CDR3 spans 14 amino acids. Deletions cut 4 bases from V and 6 bases from J, with 15 bases between. Germline V gene data show CDR1 as MGHRA and CDR2 as YSYEKL.

This chain connects TRBV3-1 (or the pseudogene TRBV3-2) to TRBJ2-5; 9 nucleotides line up with TRBD1. The germline V gene encodes CDR1 LGHDT and CDR2 YNNKEL (reference sequence). The CDR3 length is 14 residues. Trimming removed 11 bases from V and 3 bases from J; junction bases left unmatched: 10. CDR3 sequence reads: CASTGTGRKETQYF. DNA of the CDR3: TGTGCCTCAACCGGGACAGGGAGGAAAGAGACCCAGTACTTC.

The chain has TRBV19 and TRBJ1-2; 8 bases line up with TRBD1. The V and J ends lost 4 bases and 8 bases, in that order; junction bases with no gene match: 9. CDR3 length: 14 amino acids. The germline gives CDR1 LNHDA, CDR2 SQIVND (reference sequence). The CDR3 bases are TGTGCCAGTAGTAGGACGACAGGGGCGTTAGGCTACACCTTC. Translation gives CASSRTTGALGYTF.

This chain joins TRBV5-5 and TRBJ2-1; 9 bases line up with TRBD2. From germline, CDR1 is SGHKS and CDR2 YYEKEE (reference sequence). The CDR3 covers 16 residues. The V and J ends lost 4 bases and 2 bases, in that order; junction bases with no gene match: 7. DNA for the CDR3: TGTGCCAGCAGCCCGCCTTTAGCGGGGGCCTACAATGAGCAGTTCTTC. Its translation is CASSPPLAGAYNEQFF. The entire variable domain, with the rest obtained from reference TRBV5-5 and TRBJ2-1, is as follows: DAGVTQSPTHLIKTRGQQVTLRCSPISGHKSVSWYQQVLGQGPQFIFQYYEKEERGRGNFPDRFSARQFPNYSSELNVNALLLGDSALYLCASSPPLAGAYNEQFFGPGTRLTVL.